This TCR beta chain derives from a study of blood T cell repertoires in COVID-19. Some clones are missing from TCRdb's copy, which holds only in-frame ones; the method was immunoSEQ multiplex PCR. This table has about 130,000 clones, roughly 72% appearing once. Germline CDR1 reads SGHNT; CDR2 reads YYREEE (reference sequence). The CDR3 is 13 residues long. Trimming cost V 1 base and J 6 bases, with 10 bases left between them. The receptor's source is a man in his sixties with acute or convalescent COVID-19. The gene calls are TRBV5-4 and TRBJ1-2; tentatively, D is TRBD1 (6 bases). Sequencing used peripheral blood. CDR3 protein: CASSLMGADGYTF. The CDR3 DNA sequence: TGTGCCAGCAGCTTGATGGGGGCGGATGGCTACACCTTC.